This T cell receptor (beta chain) appears in the sequencing data of a study of blood T cell repertoires in COVID-19. About the research overall: COVID-19 samples, acute and convalescent, were from the United States, Italy and Spain. Nucleic acid was either cDNA or gDNA, and it came from T cells, B-cell-depleted T cells, or PBMCs.

Source study methods: Estimation of nucleated cell counts was performed using reference gene primer amplification. Assay: immunoSEQ multiplex PCR; the TCRdb copy retains only in-frame clones and omits some. The V and J calls and clone size come from that table; D and trimming were worked out from the DNA. The table records some 50,000 clones, more than 75% of them present only once. Germline V gives CDR1 MNHNS, CDR2 SASEGT. This CDR3 comprises 16 residues. Trimming took 3 bases from V and 6 from J; bases not matched to a gene: 11. The receptor was isolated from a human donor in a cohort sampled during active COVID-19. This sequence joins TRBV6-1 and TRBJ1-5, with 7 bases fitting TRBD1. Sequencing input: peripheral blood. CDR3 sequence (DNA): TGTGCCAGCAGTGATGAACAGGGGCGGTGGGGTCAGCCCCAGCATTTT. Its translation is CASSDEQGRWGQPQHF.